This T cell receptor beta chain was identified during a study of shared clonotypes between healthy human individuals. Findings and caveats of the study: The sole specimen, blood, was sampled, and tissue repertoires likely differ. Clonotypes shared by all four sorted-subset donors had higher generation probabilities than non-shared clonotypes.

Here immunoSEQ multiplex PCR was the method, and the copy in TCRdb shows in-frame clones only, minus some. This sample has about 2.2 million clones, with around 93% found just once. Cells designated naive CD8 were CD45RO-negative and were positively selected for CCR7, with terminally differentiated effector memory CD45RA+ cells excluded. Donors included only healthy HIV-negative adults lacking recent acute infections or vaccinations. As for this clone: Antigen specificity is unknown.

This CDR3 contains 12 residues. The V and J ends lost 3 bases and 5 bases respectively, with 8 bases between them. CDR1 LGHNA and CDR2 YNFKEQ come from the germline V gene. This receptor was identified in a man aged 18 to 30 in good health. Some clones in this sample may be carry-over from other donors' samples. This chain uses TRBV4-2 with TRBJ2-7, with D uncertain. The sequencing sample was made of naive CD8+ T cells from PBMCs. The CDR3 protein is CASSHPLDEQYF. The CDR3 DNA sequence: TGTGCCAGCAGCCACCCTCTTGACGAGCAGTACTTC.